These 23 T cell receptor beta chains originate from one sample sequenced in a study of blood T cell repertoires in COVID-19. The data were produced by immunoSEQ multiplex PCR, yet TCRdb's version contains in-frame clones alone and is incomplete. Here the sample spans under 60,000 clones, approximately 88% being singletons. The sequenced material came from peripheral blood. These receptors were taken from a young man with COVID-19, enrolled during active disease.

The chain recombines TRBV5-6 with TRBJ1-3, with D perhaps TRBD1 (5 bases). CDR3 length: 16 residues. In germline, CDR1 is SGHDT, CDR2 YYEEEE. The V and J ends lost 2 bases and 2 bases respectively, with 14 bases between them. The CDR3 sequence: CASSFQGWSTGNTIYF. The CDR3 DNA is TGTGCCAGCAGCTTCCAGGGTTGGTCTACTGGAAACACCATATATTTT.

The CDR3 loop reads CASSDTTGLAFF. CDR3 nucleotides: TGTGCCAGCAGTGACACAACAGGGTTAGCTTTCTTT. This chain joins TRBV6-1 and TRBJ1-1; D is possibly TRBD1 (6 bases). The germline V gene has CDR1 MNHNS and CDR2 SASEGT. Trimming stripped 3 bases from V and 10 bases from J, with 12 bases between. The length of the CDR3 is 12 residues.

The table lists this clone with a count of one. The chain has TRBV2 and TRBJ1-1, with a tentative D call TRBD1 (6 bases). CDR3 length equals 13 residues. The germline V and J ends were trimmed by 6 bases and 4 bases, with 12 bases remaining between them. CDR1 and CDR2 from the germline V gene are SNHLY and FYNNEI. CDR3 in amino acids: CASSLQGITEAFF. The CDR3 nucleotides read TGTGCCAGCAGCCTACAGGGAATCACTGAAGCTTTCTTT.

This clone was seen only once. This chain joins TRBV7-9 and TRBJ2-3, with TRBD2 matching 8 bases. The CDR3 spans 13 residues. The germline CDR1 and CDR2 sequences are SEHNR and FQNEAQ (reference sequence). J lost 2 bases, V lost 11 bases, and 6 bases had no gene match. The chain's CDR3 is CAGSLAVTDTQYF. The CDR3 DNA sequence: TGTGCCGGCTCACTAGCGGTCACAGATACGCAGTATTTT. The variable domain in full, with the rest retrieved from reference TRBV7-9 and TRBJ2-3, is DTGVSQNPRHKITKRGQNVTFRCDPISEHNRLYWYRQTLGQGPEFLTYFQNEAQLEKSRLLSDRFSAERPKGSFSTLEIQRTEQGDSAMYLCAGSLAVTDTQYFGPGTRLTVL.

This chain links TRBV9 with TRBJ1-3; no reliable D call. The length of the CDR3 is 15 residues. CDR1 SGDLS and CDR2 YYNGEE come from the germline V gene. V lost 3 bases to trimming and J lost 0 bases, with 10 bases between them. CDR3 bases: TGTGCCAGCAGCGACAAACCAAGCTCTGGAAACACCATATATTTT. Translated: CASSDKPSSGNTIYF. The full variable domain, its missing parts supplied by reference TRBV9 and TRBJ1-3, is DSGVTQTPKHLITATGQRVTLRCSPRSGDLSVYWYQQSLDQGLQFLIQYYNGEERAKGNILERFSAQQFPDLHSELNLSSLELGDSALYFCASSDKPSSGNTIYFGEGSWLTVV.

V usage is TRBV6-5 and J usage is TRBJ2-7, with D possibly being TRBD1 (7 bases). The V gene's germline CDR1 is MNHEY and CDR2 SVGAGI. V was shortened by 2 bases and J by 2 bases, with 10 bases between the two germline ends. The CDR3 has 14 residues. This chain's CDR3 is CASSYQGGPYEQYF. The CDR3 DNA reads as TGTGCCAGCAGTTACCAGGGGGGCCCCTACGAGCAGTACTTC.

This rearrangement joins TRBV6-5 to TRBJ1-2, with TRBD1 matching over 7 bases. The V gene end was trimmed by 6 bases and the J gene end by 4 bases; junction bases not matched to a gene: 8. Germline assignment: CDR1 MNHEY and CDR2 SVGAGI. The CDR3 sequence is 14 residues long. The CDR3: CASSLIGTAYGYTF. CDR3 nucleotide sequence: TGTGCCAGCAGCCTGATTGGGACAGCCTATGGCTACACCTTC.

The sample holds a few counts of this clone. The chain recombines TRBV7-2 with TRBJ2-7, with 8 bases that match TRBD2. Germline V lookup: CDR1 SGHTA, CDR2 FQGNSA. Trimming cost V 1 base and J 4 bases; bases outside gene matches: 3. The CDR3 runs 14 residues. This CDR3 reads CASSLELAAYEQYF. CDR3 coding DNA: TGTGCCAGCAGCTTAGAACTAGCGGCGTACGAGCAGTACTTC.

The chain recombines TRBV29-1 with TRBJ1-1, with D unresolved. This CDR3 is built from 14 residues. Deletions cut 6 bases from V and 3 bases from J, with 17 bases between. CDR1 and CDR2 (germline): SQVTM, ANQGSEA. The CDR3 bases are TGCAGCGTCCATAAACCAGGACTACACACTGAAGCTTTCTTT. Translation: CSVHKPGLHTEAFF. The entire variable domain, with the rest obtained from reference TRBV29-1 and TRBJ1-1, is as follows: SAVISQKPSRDICQRGTSLTIQCQVDSQVTMMFWYRQQPGQSLTLIATANQGSEATYESGFVIDKFPISRPNLTFSTLTVSNMSPEDSSIYLCSVHKPGLHTEAFFGQGTRLTVV.

A few counts support this clone. This sequence joins TRBV24-1 and TRBJ2-7; 13 bases agree with TRBD2. The CDR3 extends over 18 amino acids. Germline V lookup: CDR1 KGHDR, CDR2 SFDVKD. Unmatched junction bases numbered 13, after V lost 4 bases and J lost 5 bases. The CDR3 DNA sequence: TGTGCCACCAGTGACTCCGGGACTAGCGGGGTGGGGTTCAACGAGCAGTACTTC. This encodes CATSDSGTSGVGFNEQYF.

V is TRBV9 and J is TRBJ1-3; D might be TRBD1 (5 bases). From germline, CDR1 is SGDLS and CDR2 YYNGEE. This CDR3 spans 17 amino acids. Trimming removed 3 bases at V and 4 bases at J, with 20 bases between. Written as DNA, the CDR3 is TGTGCCAGCAGCGCGGGCCTCTCGGGACTCTCAGGAAACACCATATATTTT. It yields the protein CASSAGLSGLSGNTIYF.

The gene calls are TRBV2 and TRBJ1-2; TRBD1 aligns across 7 bases. V lost 3 bases, J lost 8 bases, and 9 bases stayed unmatched. CDR3 length: 14 residues. Germline V gene sequence: CDR1 SNHLY, CDR2 FYNNEI. CDR3 amino acids: CASSEDRFVQGYTF. Written as DNA, the CDR3 is TGTGCCAGCAGTGAGGACAGGTTCGTACAAGGCTACACCTTC.

J is TRBJ2-1 and V is TRBV7-2, with 8 nucleotides matching TRBD2. V was clipped by 2 bases and J by 0 bases; unmatched bases: 3. The CDR3 sequence is 16 residues long. Per the germline V gene, CDR1 is SGHTA and CDR2 is FQGNSA. CDR3 coding DNA: TGTGCCAGCAGCTTAACTAGCGGTTACTCCTACAATGAGCAGTTCTTC. It specifies CASSLTSGYSYNEQFF.

The CDR3 DNA is TGTGCCAGCAAGCGTGACGAGAACACCGGGGAGCTGTTTTTT. Translation: CASKRDENTGELFF. The chain links TRBV6-4 to TRBJ2-2, with D uncertain. V was shortened by 7 bases and J by 1 base, with 10 bases between the two germline ends. Germline values: CDR1 MRHNA, CDR2 SNTAGT. The length of the CDR3 is 14 residues.

The rearrangement links TRBV10-3 to TRBJ2-7; TRBD1 matches at 8 bases. The CDR3 has 12 amino acids. V was pared by 10 bases and J by 3 bases, with 5 bases of the junction left unmatched. Germline V lookup: CDR1 ENHRY, CDR2 SYGVKD. CDR3 sequence (DNA): TGTGCCACTTCGACAGGGGACTACGAGCAGTACTTC. This encodes CATSTGDYEQYF.

The chain links TRBV6-5 to TRBJ2-7, with TRBD1 matching 7 bases. Trimming removed 8 bases from V and 1 base from J; junction bases left unmatched: 8. CDR3 length: 14 amino acids. The germline gives CDR1 MNHEY, CDR2 SVGAGI. Here the CDR3 reads CASYSDRASYEQYF. For the CDR3, the DNA is TGTGCCAGCTACTCCGACAGGGCTTCCTACGAGCAGTACTTC.

The rearrangement uses TRBV14 and TRBJ2-7; 7 nucleotides agree with TRBD2. The CDR3 covers 15 residues. V trimming: 4 bases; J trimming: 7 bases; junction bases outside the gene matches: 13. CDR1 is SGHDN, CDR2 FVKESK, per germline. CDR3 DNA sequence: TGTGCCAGCAGCCGACAACACGGGGGGACTCCAGAGCAGTACTTC. Its protein is CASSRQHGGTPEQYF.

V is TRBV5-6 and J is TRBJ1-2, with a tentative D call TRBD1 (5 bases). The germline V gene has CDR1 SGHDT and CDR2 YYEEEE. Trimming removed 1 base at V and 7 bases at J, with 8 bases between. The CDR3 consists of 12 residues. DNA for the CDR3: TGTGCCAGCAGCTTGCAGGGTCCTGGCTACACCTTC. Residues: CASSLQGPGYTF.

The rearrangement links TRBV19 to TRBJ1-3; D not resolved. CDR1 is LNHDA and CDR2 is SQIVND in the germline V gene (reference sequence). The length of the CDR3 is 15 residues. The ends were cut back, 4 bases at V and 0 bases at J, with 10 bases in the middle. The CDR3 nucleotides are TGTGCCAGTAGTAACCAGGTCTTCTCTGGAAACACCATATATTTT. It translates to CASSNQVFSGNTIYF.

V usage is TRBV6-2 or TRBV6-3 and J usage is TRBJ1-5; maybe TRBD1 (5 bases). This CDR3 is 14 amino acids long. Germline values: CDR1 MNHEY, CDR2 SVGEGT. V was pared by 5 bases and J by 3 bases, with 11 bases between. CDR3 in DNA: TGTGCCAGCAGTCCCGGGGGGACCAATCAGCCCCAGCATTTT. Amino acid sequence: CASSPGGTNQPQHF.

This chain uses TRBV6-1 with TRBJ2-7; tentatively, D is TRBD1 (6 bases). V was pared by 7 bases and J by 9 bases, with 13 bases between. The CDR3 sequence is 11 residues long. Germline values: CDR1 MNHNS, CDR2 SASEGT. The CDR3 nucleotides read TGTGCCAGCAAACAGGGAGAGGGGCAGTACTTC. It is translated as CASKQGEGQYF.

The chain has TRBV27 and TRBJ1-5; D is ambiguous. The CDR3 is made up of 14 amino acids. Germline V CDR1 and CDR2: MNHEY, SMNVEV (reference sequence). V lost 3 bases to trimming and J lost 1 base, with 7 bases between them. The CDR3 coding sequence is TGTGCCAGCAGTTTCCGGGAGAGCAATCAGCCCCAGCATTTT. Translated: CASSFRESNQPQHF.

V and J are TRBV2 and TRBJ2-2, with 7 bases lining up with TRBD2. There are 15 residues in the CDR3. Germline V gene data show CDR1 as SNHLY and CDR2 as FYNNEI. Unmatched junction bases numbered 6, after V lost 8 bases and J lost 0 bases. CDR3 DNA sequence: TGTGCCAGCGGGAAGGCGGGAGCGAACACCGGGGAGCTGTTTTTT. This gives the protein CASGKAGANTGELFF. The full variable domain, rest sourced from reference TRBV2 and TRBJ2-2, is EPEVTQTPSHQVTQMGQEVILRCVPISNHLYFYWYRQILGQKVEFLVSFYNNEISEKSEIFDDQFSVERPDGSNFTLKIRSTKLEDSAMYFCASGKAGANTGELFFGEGSRLTVL.